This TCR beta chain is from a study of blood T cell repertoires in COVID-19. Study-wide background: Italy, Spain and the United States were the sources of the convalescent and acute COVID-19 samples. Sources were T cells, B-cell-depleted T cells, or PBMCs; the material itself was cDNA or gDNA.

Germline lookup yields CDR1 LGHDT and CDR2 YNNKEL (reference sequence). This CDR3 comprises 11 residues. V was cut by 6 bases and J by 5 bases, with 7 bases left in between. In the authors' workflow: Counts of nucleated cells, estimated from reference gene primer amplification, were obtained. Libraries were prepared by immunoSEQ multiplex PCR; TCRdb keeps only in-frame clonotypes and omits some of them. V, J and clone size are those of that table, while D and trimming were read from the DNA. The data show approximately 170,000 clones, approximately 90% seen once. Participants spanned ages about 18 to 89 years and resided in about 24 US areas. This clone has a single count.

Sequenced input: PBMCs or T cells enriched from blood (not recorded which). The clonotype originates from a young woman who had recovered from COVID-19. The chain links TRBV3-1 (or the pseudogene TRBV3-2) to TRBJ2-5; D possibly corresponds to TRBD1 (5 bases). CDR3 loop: CASRGLETQYF. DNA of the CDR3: TGTGCCAGCAGGGGGCTCGAGACCCAGTACTTC.